The clone carrying this T cell receptor (beta chain) was recorded a few times. What it binds is unknown. TCRdb reanalysed the RT-PCR reads using MiXCR and keeps one entry per CDR3 protein. In the table there are hundreds of thousands of distinct CDR3 sequences, less than 20% of which are singletons. This CDR3 has 14 residues. Looked up from germline, CDR1 is DFQATT and CDR2 is SNEGSKA (reference sequence). The ends lost 5 bases at V and 9 bases at J; junction bases unmatched: 9. This specimen belongs to a study of response to subunit inactivated influenza vaccine. The study's findings and limits: The authors suggested that few new T cells are recruited per seasonal influenza vaccination.

The sequences come from PBMCs from blood, collected 11 to 12 days after vaccination. This clonotype was obtained from a man aged 50-60 years who received an inactivated influenza vaccine. The gene calls are TRBV20-1 and TRBJ2-3, with TRBD1 identical over 12 bases. The CDR3 here is CSAPGTGGRRTQYF. The CDR3 DNA reads TGCAGTGCTCCCGGGACAGGGGGCAGAAGAACGCAGTATTTT.